This passage covers 28 T cell receptor beta chains from one sample sequenced in a study of control samples from healthy donors and cancer patients. The table came from immunoSEQ multiplex PCR; TCRdb's copy has only in-frame clones and leaves some out. Of more than 95,000 clones in the sample, roughly 84% were seen once. The sequencing input was blood. These receptors were collected from a man younger than 35 in good health.

This rearrangement joins TRBV19 to TRBJ2-7; the match to TRBD1 covers 10 bases. Germline V CDR1 and CDR2: LNHDA, SQIVND (reference sequence). This CDR3 region has 15 residues. V lost 4 bases, J lost 1 base, and 4 bases stayed unmatched. CDR3 residues: CASSKGTGVSYEQYF. The CDR3 DNA sequence: TGTGCCAGTAGTAAAGGGACAGGGGTTTCCTACGAGCAGTACTTC.

This chain links TRBV19 with TRBJ1-5; tentative D call: TRBD1 (6 bases). Germline V lookup: CDR1 LNHDA, CDR2 SQIVND (reference sequence). The CDR3 extends over 18 amino acids. Trimming took off 0 bases at V and 4 bases at J, with 19 bases between the two ends. Here the CDR3 DNA reads TGTGCCAGTAGTATAGACCTCGGGGCGGACAGCCGGAATCAGCCCCAGCATTTT. Encoded protein: CASSIDLGADSRNQPQHF.

The rearrangement joins TRBV10-3 to TRBJ1-1; tentative D call: TRBD1 (5 bases). This CDR3 spans 15 amino acids. The germline CDR1 and CDR2 sequences are ENHRY and SYGVKD. Trimming took off 0 bases at V and 5 bases at J, with 13 bases between the two ends. Here the CDR3 reads CAISESRGWGTEAFF. The CDR3 DNA follows: TGTGCCATCAGTGAGTCAAGGGGCTGGGGAACTGAAGCTTTCTTT.

The rearrangement joins TRBV28 to TRBJ1-2; 9 positions match TRBD1. CDR3 length: 12 amino acids. Germline CDR1 reads MDHEN; CDR2 reads SYDVKM. J was trimmed by 5 bases and V by 6 bases; bases with no gene match: 1. CDR3 in amino acids: CASSGQGYGYTF. The CDR3 DNA reads as TGTGCCAGCAGCGGACAGGGGTATGGCTACACCTTC.

The chain recombines TRBV7-2 with TRBJ2-7; the D is unclear. Trimming took off 5 bases at V and 3 bases at J, with 14 bases between the two ends. Germline V gene sequence: CDR1 SGHTA, CDR2 FQGNSA. The length of the CDR3 is 14 residues. CDR3 sequence: CASSREIVIYEQYF. The CDR3 DNA follows: TGTGCCAGCAGCCGTGAAATAGTCATCTACGAGCAGTACTTC.

This clone was observed once. V is TRBV5-1 and J is TRBJ2-3, with unresolved D. The V gene lost 3 bases and the J gene lost 3 bases, with 8 bases spanning the gap. CDR3 length equals 13 residues. Germline loops: CDR1 SGHRS, CDR2 YFSETQ. CDR3 in amino acids: CASSSSITDTQYF. The DNA of the CDR3 is TGCGCCAGCAGCTCGTCGATTACAGATACGCAGTATTTT.

The V call is TRBV27, the J call TRBJ2-5, with a tentative D call TRBD2 (5 bases). CDR1 MNHEY and CDR2 SMNVEV come from the germline V gene (reference sequence). Trimming left V 5 bases short and J 4 bases short, with 11 bases between. The CDR3 sequence is 13 residues long. As DNA, the CDR3 is TGTGCCAGCAGTAGAGGGATAGGAGAGACCCAGTACTTC. Its translation is CASSRGIGETQYF.

The rearrangement joins TRBV5-1 to TRBJ2-7; D perhaps matches TRBD2 (7 bases). This CDR3 is 17 amino acids long. V was shortened by 8 bases and J by 2 bases, with 26 bases between the two germline ends. Germline CDR1 is SGHRS and CDR2 is YFSETQ. CDR3 sequence: CASRGAMIGGDPYEQYF. The CDR3 DNA reads as TGCGCCAGTCGGGGGGCCATGATAGGAGGGGATCCCTACGAGCAGTACTTC.

The chain links TRBV18 to TRBJ1-1; 7 nucleotides match TRBD1. CDR3 length: 16 residues. Losses at the gene ends were 0 bases for V and 0 bases for J; bases not matched to a gene: 4. CDR1 is KGHSH, CDR2 LQKENI, per germline. As DNA, the CDR3 is TGTGCCAGCTCACCACCGGACAGGTCAATGAACACTGAAGCTTTCTTT. It specifies CASSPPDRSMNTEAFF. Variable domain in full (rest from reference TRBV18 and TRBJ1-1): NAGVMQNPRHLVRRRGQEARLRCSPMKGHSHVYWYRQLPEEGLKFMVYLQKENIIDESGMPKERFSAEFPKEGPSILRIQQVVRGDSAAYFCASSPPDRSMNTEAFFGQGTRLTVV.

The chain joins TRBV6-2 or TRBV6-3 to TRBJ1-5; no clear D gene. Germline CDR1 is MNHEY and CDR2 is SVGEGT. Between the trimmed V and J ends, which lost 5 bases and 7 bases, there was a span of 15 bases. The CDR3 is 14 amino acids. Here the CDR3 reads CASSPPDGYQPQHF. For the CDR3, the DNA is TGTGCCAGCAGTCCCCCCGATGGCTACCAGCCCCAGCATTTT.

V usage is TRBV7-9 and J usage is TRBJ2-2, with D hard to call. This CDR3 spans 16 amino acids. V was trimmed by 5 bases and J by 5 bases, leaving 18 bases between them. Germline V gene sequence: CDR1 SEHNR, CDR2 FQNEAQ (reference sequence). In DNA form, the CDR3 reads TGTGCCAGCAGCCCTGGTACGGGTACGTGGACCGGGGAGCTGTTTTTT. It codes for CASSPGTGTWTGELFF.

The chain uses TRBV27 and TRBJ2-3; D is uncertain. With 4 bases removed from V and 2 bases from J, the gap between germline ends came to 4 bases. CDR1 MNHEY and CDR2 SMNVEV come from the germline V gene (reference sequence). CDR3 length: 12 amino acids. CDR3 bases: TGTGCCAGCAGTTCGAACACAGATACGCAGTATTTT. This codes for CASSSNTDTQYF.

The rearrangement uses TRBV5-1 and TRBJ2-5; 7 bases align to TRBD2. The J segment lost 1 base and the V segment lost 4 bases, leaving 4 bases of the junction unmatched. Germline V CDR1 and CDR2: SGHRS, YFSETQ. The CDR3 consists of 14 residues. The CDR3 loop reads CASSMLAAQETQYF. CDR3 nucleotide sequence: TGCGCCAGCAGCATGCTAGCGGCCCAAGAGACCCAGTACTTC.

Only one count was recorded for this clone. This rearrangement joins TRBV7-9 to TRBJ1-4; D unresolved. Germline V gives CDR1 SEHNR, CDR2 FQNEAQ (reference sequence). Trimming took off 8 bases at V and 2 bases at J, with 6 bases between the two ends. CDR3 length equals 12 residues. The CDR3 bases are TGTGCCAGCCGGGCCACTAATGAAAAACTGTTTTTT. Translation gives CASRATNEKLFF.

The chain joins TRBV13 to TRBJ2-7, with TRBD2 matching over 15 bases. The CDR3 runs to 17 residues. Trimming took 4 bases from V and 5 from J; bases not matched to a gene: 9. Per the germline V gene, CDR1 is PRHDT and CDR2 is FYEKMQ (reference sequence). CDR3 region: CASSSYRTSGRADEQYF. The CDR3 region has the DNA TGTGCCAGCAGCTCCTACCGGACTAGCGGGAGGGCCGACGAGCAGTACTTC.

The J gene is TRBJ1-5, the V gene TRBV10-1; D gene uncertain. This CDR3 spans 12 amino acids. The germline V gene encodes CDR1 WNHNN and CDR2 SYGVQD (reference sequence). Trimming pared 5 bases from V and 4 bases from J, leaving 6 bases between. The CDR3 DNA sequence: TGCGCCAGCAGTAACGATAATCAGCCCCAGCATTTT. It codes for CASSNDNQPQHF.

This clone has more than one count but fewer than ten. The rearrangement uses TRBV5-1 and TRBJ2-1; the match to TRBD2 covers 15 bases. The junction had 4 bases not matched to a gene; V was cut back by 3 bases and J by 3 bases. This CDR3 is built from 17 residues. Per the germline V gene, CDR1 is SGHRS and CDR2 is YFSETQ. The CDR3: CASSSGLAGGGYNEQFF. For the CDR3, the DNA is TGCGCCAGCAGCTCCGGACTAGCGGGAGGGGGCTACAATGAGCAGTTCTTC.

Comment on this clone: Relative to the germline gene, one junction end is altered; a read error may explain this. This chain connects TRBV6-5 to TRBJ2-5, with D perhaps matching TRBD1 (6 bases). This CDR3 is built from 15 residues. The germline V gene has CDR1 MNHEY and CDR2 SVGAGI. The DNA for the CDR3 is TGTGCCAGCAGTTGGGACACCCTGACCCAAGGGACCCAGTACTTC. Translation: CASSWDTLTQGTQYF.

J is TRBJ2-7 and V is TRBV11-2; D is perhaps TRBD1 or TRBD2 (5 bases each). Germline CDR1 SGHAT, CDR2 FQNNGV. CDR3 length equals 15 residues. Trimming cost V 7 bases and J 4 bases, with 20 bases left between them. The CDR3 loop reads CASTIRDPSTYEQYF. For the CDR3, the DNA is TGTGCCAGCACCATTAGGGACCCCTCTACTTACGAGCAGTACTTC.

The rearrangement uses TRBV12-3 or TRBV12-4 and TRBJ1-1, with D perhaps TRBD1 (6 bases). V lost 1 base and J lost 7, with 10 bases in between. This CDR3 spans 13 amino acids. The CDR3 reads CASSLEGGSEAFF. CDR3 DNA sequence: TGTGCCAGCAGTTTAGAAGGGGGTAGTGAAGCTTTCTTT.

The V call is TRBV6-6, the J call TRBJ2-7; D remains unclear. V was shortened by 5 bases and J by 6 bases, with 11 bases between the two germline ends. Germline loops: CDR1 MNHNY, CDR2 SVGAGI (reference sequence). The CDR3 runs to 12 residues. The CDR3 protein is CASSQTIAEQYF. CDR3 nucleotide sequence: TGTGCCAGCAGTCAAACTATAGCCGAGCAGTACTTC.

The V gene is TRBV19, the J gene TRBJ2-7; D not certain. The germline gives CDR1 LNHDA, CDR2 SQIVND (reference sequence). V was clipped by 8 bases and J by 2 bases, with 19 bases between them. This CDR3 has 15 amino acids. CDR3 sequence (DNA): TGTGCCAGTGGACGACACGAGACCGGAGCCTACGAGCAGTACTTC. It encodes CASGRHETGAYEQYF.

The rearrangement uses TRBV9 and TRBJ1-2; tentative D call: TRBD1 (5 bases). Looked up from germline, CDR1 is SGDLS and CDR2 is YYNGEE. V was shortened by 1 base and J by 3 bases, with 10 bases between the two germline ends. The CDR3 length is 14 residues. CDR3 in DNA: TGTGCCAGCAGCGTATTAAGGGGAGACTATGGCTACACCTTC. Protein sequence: CASSVLRGDYGYTF.

V and J are TRBV7-9 and TRBJ2-2; D call uncertain. Looked up from germline, CDR1 is SEHNR and CDR2 is FQNEAQ (reference sequence). Deletions cut 1 base from V and 0 bases from J, with 9 bases between. The CDR3 is 16 residues long. CDR3 DNA: TGTGCCAGCAGCTTAGTAGGTACTCCGAACACCGGGGAGCTGTTTTTT. Protein product: CASSLVGTPNTGELFF.

The chain recombines TRBV9 with TRBJ2-1; possibly TRBD2 for D (6 bases). V lost 0 bases to trimming and J lost 0 bases, with 10 bases between them. Per germline, CDR1 SGDLS and CDR2 YYNGEE. The CDR3 spans 16 residues. The DNA of the CDR3 is TGTGCCAGCAGCGTAGGGGCGGGACCCTCCTACAATGAGCAGTTCTTC. This translates into CASSVGAGPSYNEQFF.

This sequence joins TRBV6-1 and TRBJ2-2, with D unresolved. Germline V gives CDR1 MNHNS, CDR2 SASEGT. CDR3 length: 17 amino acids. V lost 3 bases and J 1 base, leaving 15 bases between the germline ends. The CDR3 DNA sequence: TGTGCCAGCAGTGACCCTCGACGCTTGGAGAACACCGGGGAGCTGTTTTTT. This encodes CASSDPRRLENTGELFF.

V and J are TRBV2 and TRBJ1-5; D is possibly TRBD1 (6 bases). The CDR3 is made up of 18 amino acids. The V end was cut by 3 bases, the J end by 6 bases, with 24 bases between. The V gene's germline CDR1 is SNHLY and CDR2 FYNNEI. The DNA of the CDR3 is TGTGCCAGCAGTGAGGCCGCGGGTACAGGGACGGAAATTCAGCCCCAGCATTTT. Its translation is CASSEAAGTGTEIQPQHF.

The chain joins TRBV2 to TRBJ2-1, with 8 bases matching TRBD1. V dropped 4 bases and J dropped 0; count of bases not matched to a gene: 5. This CDR3 contains 16 residues. Germline assignment: CDR1 SNHLY and CDR2 FYNNEI. For the CDR3, the DNA is TGTGCCAGCAGTGCGAACAGGGGGAGCTCCTACAATGAGCAGTTCTTC. This encodes CASSANRGSSYNEQFF.